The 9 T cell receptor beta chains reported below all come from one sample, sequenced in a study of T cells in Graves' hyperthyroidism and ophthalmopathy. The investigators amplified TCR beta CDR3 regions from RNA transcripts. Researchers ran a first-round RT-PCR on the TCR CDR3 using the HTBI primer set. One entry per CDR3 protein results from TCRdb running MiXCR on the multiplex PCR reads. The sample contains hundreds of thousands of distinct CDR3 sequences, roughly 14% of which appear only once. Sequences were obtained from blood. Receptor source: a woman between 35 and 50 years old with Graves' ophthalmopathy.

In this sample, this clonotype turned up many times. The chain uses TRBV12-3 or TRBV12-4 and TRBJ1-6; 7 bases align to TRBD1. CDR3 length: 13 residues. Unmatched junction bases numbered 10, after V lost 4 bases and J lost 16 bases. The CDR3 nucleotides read TGTGCCAGCAGTTCCAGTTCGGGGGGACAGCTCCACTTT. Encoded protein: CASSSSSGGQLHF.

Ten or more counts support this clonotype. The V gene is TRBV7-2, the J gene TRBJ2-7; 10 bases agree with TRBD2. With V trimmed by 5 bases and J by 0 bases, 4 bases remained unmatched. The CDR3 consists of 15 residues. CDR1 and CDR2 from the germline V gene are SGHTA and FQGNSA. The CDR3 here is CASSAASGSSYEQYF. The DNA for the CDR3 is TGTGCCAGCAGCGCTGCTAGCGGGAGCTCCTACGAGCAGTACTTC.

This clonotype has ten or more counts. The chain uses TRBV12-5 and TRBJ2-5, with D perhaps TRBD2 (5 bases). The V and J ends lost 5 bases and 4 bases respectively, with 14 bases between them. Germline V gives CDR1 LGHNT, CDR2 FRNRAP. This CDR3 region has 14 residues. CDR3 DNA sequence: TGTGCTAGTGGTCCGGGCCTAGCAGGAGAGACCCAGTACTTC. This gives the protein CASGPGLAGETQYF.

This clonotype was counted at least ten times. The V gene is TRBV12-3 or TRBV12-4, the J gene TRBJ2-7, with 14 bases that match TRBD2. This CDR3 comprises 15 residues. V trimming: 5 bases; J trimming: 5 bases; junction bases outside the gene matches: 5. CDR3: CASSGRLAGGNEQYF. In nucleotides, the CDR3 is TGTGCCAGCAGTGGGCGACTAGCGGGAGGGAACGAGCAGTACTTC.

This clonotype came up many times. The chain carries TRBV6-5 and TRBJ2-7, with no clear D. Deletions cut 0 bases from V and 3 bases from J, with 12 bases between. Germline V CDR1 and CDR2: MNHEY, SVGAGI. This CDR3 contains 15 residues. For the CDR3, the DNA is TGTGCCAGCAGTTACTCAAGCAGGCAGGACTACGAGCAGTACTTC. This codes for CASSYSSRQDYEQYF.

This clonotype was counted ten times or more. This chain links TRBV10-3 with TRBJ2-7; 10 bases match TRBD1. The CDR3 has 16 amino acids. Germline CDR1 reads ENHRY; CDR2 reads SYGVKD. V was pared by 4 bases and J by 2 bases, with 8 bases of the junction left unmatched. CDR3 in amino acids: CAISASSGTGAYEQYF. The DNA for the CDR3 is TGTGCCATCAGTGCTTCCTCCGGGACAGGGGCCTACGAGCAGTACTTC.

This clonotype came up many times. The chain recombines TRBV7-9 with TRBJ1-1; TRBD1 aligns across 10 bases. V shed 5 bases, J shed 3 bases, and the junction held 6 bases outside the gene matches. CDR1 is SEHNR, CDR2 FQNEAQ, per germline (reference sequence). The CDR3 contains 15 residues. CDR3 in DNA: TGTGCCAGCAGCCCGGACAGGGGGTGGGACACTGAAGCTTTCTTT. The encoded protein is CASSPDRGWDTEAFF.

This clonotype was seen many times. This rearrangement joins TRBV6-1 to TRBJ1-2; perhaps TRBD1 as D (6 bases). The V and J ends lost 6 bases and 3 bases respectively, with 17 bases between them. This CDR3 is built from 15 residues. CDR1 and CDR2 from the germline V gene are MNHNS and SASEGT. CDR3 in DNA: TGTGCCAGCAGCCCCAGACAGGATAGCTACTATGGCTACACCTTC. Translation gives CASSPRQDSYYGYTF.

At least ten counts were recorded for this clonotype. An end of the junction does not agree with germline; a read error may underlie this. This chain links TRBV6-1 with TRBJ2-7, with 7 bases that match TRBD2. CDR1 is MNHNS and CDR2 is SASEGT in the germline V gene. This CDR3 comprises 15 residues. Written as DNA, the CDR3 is TGTGCCGGCAGTGAAGCGCTAGCGGTCGAGGACGAGCAGTACTTC. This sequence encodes CAGSEALAVEDEQYF.